The clone carrying this T cell receptor (beta chain) was observed many times. Its target is not known. The authors made TCR beta libraries by quantitative 5'-RACE with molecular barcodes. TCRdb redid the calling of the 5' RACE reads with MiXCR, one entry per CDR3 protein. The sample includes about 64,000 distinct CDR3 sequences, about 6.2% of them seen just once. This entry belongs to a study of CD8 T cells in ankylosing spondylitis. Study-level findings and limits: With a CD8+ phenotype, disease-linked clones were relatively rare in peripheral blood. Reports of some motif variants in reactive arthritis synovial fluid and blood predate this one. Characteristic, it appeared, of ankylosing spondylitis blood was a TCR beta motif of roughly eight highly homologous variants.

The sample consisted of synovial fluid, either unsorted or a sorted T cell fraction (not recorded which). The clonotype originates from a male donor with ankylosing spondylitis.

This chain's CDR3 is CSVEGPPDEQFF. In nucleotides, the CDR3 is TGCAGCGTTGAAGGCCCGCCCGATGAGCAGTTCTTC. The gene calls are TRBV29-1 and TRBJ2-1; D is unresolved. Trimming pared 1 base from V and 8 bases from J, leaving 9 bases between. Germline CDR1 SQVTM, CDR2 ANQGSEA. CDR3 length equals 12 residues.